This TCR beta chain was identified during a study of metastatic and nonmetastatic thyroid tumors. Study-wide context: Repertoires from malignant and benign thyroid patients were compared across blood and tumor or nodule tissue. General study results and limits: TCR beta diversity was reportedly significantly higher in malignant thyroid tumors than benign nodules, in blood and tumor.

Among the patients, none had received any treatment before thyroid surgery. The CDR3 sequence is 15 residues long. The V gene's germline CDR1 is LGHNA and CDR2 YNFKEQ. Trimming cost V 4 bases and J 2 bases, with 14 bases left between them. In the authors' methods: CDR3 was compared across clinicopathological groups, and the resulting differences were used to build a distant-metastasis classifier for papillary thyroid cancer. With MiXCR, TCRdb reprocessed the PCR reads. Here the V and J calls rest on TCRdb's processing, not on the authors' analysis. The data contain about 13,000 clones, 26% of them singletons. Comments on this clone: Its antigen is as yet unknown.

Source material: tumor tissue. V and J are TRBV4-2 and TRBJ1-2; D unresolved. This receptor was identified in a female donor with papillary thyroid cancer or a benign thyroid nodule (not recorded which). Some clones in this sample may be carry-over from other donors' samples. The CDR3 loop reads CASSLYSDGNYGYTF. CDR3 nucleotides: TGTGCCAGCAGCCTCTATTCAGACGGAAACTATGGCTACACCTTC.